The T cell receptor (beta chain) described here comes from a study of blood T cell repertoires in COVID-19. Profiled with immunoSEQ multiplex PCR; TCRdb holds only in-frame clones, not every one. Among 210,000 or so clones, 70% to 85% were seen once, and the ten largest hold about 2%. The CDR3 extends over 15 amino acids. Germline-derived CDR1 and CDR2 are LNHNV and YYDKDF (reference sequence). Germline trimming cut 1 base from V and 10 bases from J; bases unmatched to any gene: 6. The source is a man in his 60s who had recovered from COVID-19. The sequencing sample was made of PBMCs or T cells enriched from blood (not recorded which). J is TRBJ1-6 and V is TRBV15; 8 bases agree with TRBD1. Here the CDR3 DNA reads TGTGCCACCAGCAGAGGGCAGACAGGGGACTCACCCCTCCACTTT. Protein product: CATSRGQTGDSPLHF.